This T cell receptor beta chain was captured by sequencing in a study of T-cell reconstitution after alpha-beta-depleted transplantation in children listed by TCRdb under 2016. Notes on the research overall: Using TCR repertoire profiling, the study quantitatively followed how T-cell immune reconstitution unfolded in children after TCRalphabeta/CD19-depleted allogeneic hematopoietic cell transplantation. Points the paper makes about the study in general: Hyperexpanded clone frequencies declined over subsequent months; after one year, T-cell counts and TCRbeta diversity were mostly attributed to newly produced T cells. The high TCRbeta diversity at day 60 in some patients was ascribed to recipient T cells and intrathymic progenitors that had survived conditioning. The apparently early alphabetaT-cell count recovery about two months after transplant was reportedly dependent on only several hundred rapidly expanded clones derived from non-depleted graft cells.

In its sample, this clonotype was seen many times. The specificity of this receptor is unknown. One base away there is no much larger clone; base qualities are not given. The treatment or condition label, read with the paper, signifies: allogeneic hematopoietic cell transplantation with graft depleted of TCRalphabeta T cells and CD19 B cells. Transplant recipients were children who received TCRalphabeta/CD19-depleted allogeneic hematopoietic cell grafts. The library came from PCR. TCRdb records Illumina HiSeq 2500 as the sequencer. TCR libraries were prepared with molecular barcoding, using unique molecular identifiers to normalize TCRbeta repertoire quantification. TCRdb ran its own pipeline on the public reads, namely fastp trimming at Q25 and MiXCR clone calling, and kept in-frame beta chains. Every entry covers one CDR3 protein and lists the most common genes and DNA from its rows. The sample records around 240,000 distinct CDR3 sequences, around 7.8% of which are singletons. The ten largest clonotypes hold almost 6.5% of the sample.

This receptor was identified in a male patient aged 10-17 years who had a stem cell transplant for acute lymphoblastic leukemia, so the T cells may come from the graft donor. Sample: PBMCs, mostly from graft donor cells, taken 180 days after TCRalphabeta/CD19-depleted stem cell transplant.

The DNA sequence reads TGTGCCAGCAGCTTGACAGGGCGGCAAGAAGAGACCCAGTACTTC. It translates to CASSLTGRQEETQYF. The chain employs TRBV7-2 and TRBJ2-5; 7 central bases correspond to TRBD1. The germline V gene supplies CDR1 SGHTA and CDR2 FQGNSA. At the junction V is shortened by 3 bases and J by 3 bases; bases outside the gene matches: 7. CDR3 length: 15 amino acids, cysteine to phenylalanine. The only DNA kept is the CDR3, 45 bases in frame from the first base.